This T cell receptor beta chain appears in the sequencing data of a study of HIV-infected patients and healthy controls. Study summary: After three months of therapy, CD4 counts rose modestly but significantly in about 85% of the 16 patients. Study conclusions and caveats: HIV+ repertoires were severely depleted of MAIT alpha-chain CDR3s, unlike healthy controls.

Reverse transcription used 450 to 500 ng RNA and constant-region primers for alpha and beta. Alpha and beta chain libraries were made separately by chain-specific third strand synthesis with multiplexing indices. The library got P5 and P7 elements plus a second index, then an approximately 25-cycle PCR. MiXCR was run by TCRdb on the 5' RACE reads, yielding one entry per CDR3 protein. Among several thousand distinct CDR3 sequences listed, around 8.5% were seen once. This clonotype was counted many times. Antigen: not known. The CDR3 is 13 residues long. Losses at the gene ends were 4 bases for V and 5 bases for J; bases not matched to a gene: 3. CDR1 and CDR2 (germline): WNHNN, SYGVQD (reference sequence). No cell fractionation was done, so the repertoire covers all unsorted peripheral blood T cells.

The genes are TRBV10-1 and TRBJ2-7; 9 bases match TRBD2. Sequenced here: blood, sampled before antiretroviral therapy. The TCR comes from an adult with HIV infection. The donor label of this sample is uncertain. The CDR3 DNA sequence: TGCGCCAGCAGTGGAAGCGGGAGGCACGAGCAGTACTTC. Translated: CASSGSGRHEQYF.